One sample yielded the 11 T cell receptor beta chains listed below, sequenced in a study of response to subunit inactivated influenza vaccine. Each CDR3 protein gets one entry after TCRdb re-called the RT-PCR reads with MiXCR. The table includes around 480,000 distinct CDR3 sequences, approximately 10% detected once. The specimen comprised PBMCs from blood, sampled 45 days after vaccination. These TCRs come from a man in his fifties or sixties who received an inactivated influenza vaccine.

This chain links TRBV4-3 with TRBJ1-6, with D unresolved. Trimming left V 0 bases short and J 9 bases short, with 12 bases between. Per germline, CDR1 LGHNA and CDR2 YSLEER. CDR3 size: 15 residues. For the CDR3, the DNA is TGCGCCAGCAGCCAAGATTTGGGTAACGGTTCACCCCTCCACTTT. It encodes CASSQDLGNGSPLHF.

This clonotype has a handful of counts. The V call is TRBV10-2, the J call TRBJ2-3; 8 nucleotides agree with TRBD2. Trimming removed 6 bases from V and 2 bases from J; junction bases left unmatched: 7. The CDR3 spans 15 residues. Looked up from germline, CDR1 is WSHSY and CDR2 is SAAADI. The CDR3 here is CASRFSGTTTDTQYF. As DNA, the CDR3 is TGCGCCAGCAGATTTAGCGGGACGACCACAGATACGCAGTATTTT.

This clonotype was observed at least ten times. The chain combines TRBV4-3 with TRBJ2-1; the match to TRBD2 covers 9 bases. CDR3 length: 15 amino acids. J was trimmed by 6 bases and V by 1 base; bases with no gene match: 4. Germline CDR1 is LGHNA and CDR2 is YSLEER. In DNA form, the CDR3 reads TGCGCCAGCAGCCAAGGCGGGAGGGGGGTCAATGAGCAGTTCTTC. Amino acids: CASSQGGRGVNEQFF.

The table lists this clonotype with a few counts. This CDR3 reads CSVATGIRYNEQFF. In DNA, the CDR3 is TGCAGCGTTGCGACAGGGATTCGCTACAATGAGCAGTTCTTC. V is TRBV29-1 and J is TRBJ2-1; 7 nucleotides line up with TRBD1. Germline CDR1 SQVTM, CDR2 ANQGSEA. Unmatched junction bases numbered 6, after V lost 4 bases and J lost 3 bases. CDR3 length: 14 amino acids.

The chain combines TRBV6-1 with TRBJ1-2; D gene ambiguous. V lost 6 bases, J lost 5 bases, and 13 bases lay in between. The germline gives CDR1 MNHNS, CDR2 SASEGT. The CDR3 consists of 13 residues. The CDR3 coding sequence is TGTGCCAGCAGGGACGACGGAAATTATGGCTACACCTTC. Its translation: CASRDDGNYGYTF.

Many counts were recorded for this clonotype. The chain links TRBV7-2 to TRBJ1-1; no reliable D call. There are 12 residues in the CDR3. CDR1 SGHTA and CDR2 FQGNSA come from the germline V gene. V was cut by 0 bases and J by 11 bases, with 10 bases left in between. CDR3 in DNA: TGTGCCAGCAGCTTAGCGGGCACATTGGCTTTCTTT. The encoded protein is CASSLAGTLAFF.

The rearrangement uses TRBV6-1 and TRBJ2-5, with D uncertain. Germline lookup yields CDR1 MNHNS and CDR2 SASEGT. V gave up 5 bases and J gave up 2 bases, with 12 bases separating them. The CDR3 has 14 amino acids. CDR3 region: CASSRAGPQETQYF. For the CDR3, the DNA is TGTGCCAGCAGTCGAGCCGGGCCACAAGAGACCCAGTACTTC.

This rearrangement joins TRBV7-2 to TRBJ1-2; D call uncertain. Deletions cut 0 bases from V and 2 bases from J, with 10 bases between. The CDR3 consists of 15 residues. Germline loops: CDR1 SGHTA, CDR2 FQGNSA. The CDR3, as DNA: TGTGCCAGCAGCTTAGCGCCGGGTTCCAACTATGGCTACACCTTC. This translates into CASSLAPGSNYGYTF.

This chain links TRBV24-1 with TRBJ2-3, with TRBD2 identical over 7 bases. The CDR3 has 15 residues. The germline gives CDR1 KGHDR, CDR2 SFDVKD. Trimming at V came to 5 bases and at J to 10 bases, leaving 14 bases not matched to a gene. For the CDR3, the DNA is TGTGCCACCAGTGGACGACGGGAGGCCGGTTTGGCGCAGTATTTT. Translating gives CATSGRREAGLAQYF.

This clonotype has just a few counts. V usage is TRBV20-1 and J usage is TRBJ1-1; D ambiguous. CDR1 and CDR2 (germline): DFQATT, SNEGSKA (reference sequence). The CDR3 sequence is 14 residues long. V shed 3 bases and J shed 1 base, with 12 bases lying between them. CDR3 DNA: TGCAGTGCTAGTAAGGGTTCTACGAACACTGAAGCTTTCTTT. It specifies CSASKGSTNTEAFF.

This clonotype has a handful of counts. This sequence joins TRBV27 and TRBJ2-2; D gene uncertain. CDR3 length equals 14 residues. V was trimmed by 8 bases and J by 6 bases, leaving 16 bases between them. The germline CDR1 and CDR2 sequences are MNHEY and SMNVEV (reference sequence). Here the CDR3 DNA reads TGTGCCAGCGAGCGTCGAGGAAACGCCGGGGAGCTGTTTTTT. It yields the protein CASERRGNAGELFF.